Below are 25 T cell receptor beta chains sequenced from a single sample in a study of response to subunit inactivated influenza vaccine. TCRdb redid the calling of the RT-PCR reads with MiXCR, one entry per CDR3 protein. The profile covers roughly 620,000 distinct CDR3 sequences, with approximately 10% appearing a single time and 9.5% to 12% taken by the ten largest. The same data also went into a second study, on T cells expressing NK-cell markers. That paper states: Template switching by 5'RACE with UMIs generated the TCR beta cDNA.

Sequencing used PBMCs from blood, obtained on the day of vaccination. The receptors here all came from a man aged 45-60 years who received an inactivated influenza vaccine.

The table lists this clonotype with a few counts. The chain employs TRBV12-3 or TRBV12-4 and TRBJ2-7; perhaps TRBD1 as D (5 bases). V lost 6 bases and J lost 3, with 12 bases in between. The CDR3 runs 13 residues. The CDR3 here is CASSPGHVYEQYF. The DNA of the CDR3 is TGTGCCAGCAGCCCCGGACACGTCTACGAGCAGTACTTC.

Ten or more counts support this clonotype. This sequence joins TRBV5-1 and TRBJ2-3, with D possibly TRBD1 on 5 matching bases. The CDR3 totals 15 residues. V was clipped by 4 bases and J by 5 bases, with 17 bases between them. Germline V lookup: CDR1 SGHRS, CDR2 YFSETQ. The CDR3 DNA follows: TGCGCCAGCAGCCCAGAGACAGTAGCAGTAGATACGCAGTATTTT. Amino acid sequence: CASSPETVAVDTQYF.

This clonotype was observed a handful of times. The gene calls are TRBV7-2 and TRBJ2-7; no clear D. The V gene lost 1 base and the J gene lost 2 bases, with 12 bases spanning the gap. Germline V gene lookup returns CDR1 SGHTA and CDR2 FQGNSA. The CDR3 totals 15 residues. CDR3: CASSLVDTAAYEQYF. CDR3 bases: TGTGCCAGCAGCTTAGTAGATACAGCTGCCTACGAGCAGTACTTC.

This clonotype has only a few counts. The CDR3 DNA reads TGTGCCAGCAGCGTAGGTGTGTCAATGAACACTGAAGCTTTCTTT. Residues: CASSVGVSMNTEAFF. This chain joins TRBV9 and TRBJ1-1; D is undetermined. Germline CDR1 is SGDLS and CDR2 is YYNGEE. This CDR3 has 15 amino acids. V shed 0 bases and J shed 0 bases, with 9 bases lying between them.

There are many counts of this clonotype. The chain couples TRBV7-2 to TRBJ1-2, with 8 bases matching TRBD1. The CDR3 covers 15 residues. Germline CDR1 SGHTA, CDR2 FQGNSA. Losses at the gene ends were 5 bases for V and 3 bases for J; bases not matched to a gene: 8. The CDR3 bases are TGTGCCAGCAGCCAAAACGCGGGACAGGACTATGGCTACACCTTC. It codes for CASSQNAGQDYGYTF. Using reference TRBV7-2 and TRBJ1-2 for the parts outside the CDR3, the full variable domain is GAGVSQSPSNKVTEKGKDVELRCDPISGHTALYWYRQSLGQGLEFLIYFQGNSAPDKSGLPSDRFSAERTGGSVSTLTIQRTQQEDSAVYLCASSQNAGQDYGYTFGSGTRLTVV.

This clonotype has only a few counts. The chain joins TRBV6-1 to TRBJ2-1; D ambiguous. This CDR3 contains 10 residues. V lost 7 bases and J lost 9, with 7 bases in between. Germline loops: CDR1 MNHNS, CDR2 SASEGT. CDR3 DNA sequence: TGTGCCAGCAATTCCGGTGAGCAGTTCTTC. Amino acid sequence: CASNSGEQFF.

This clonotype was counted at least ten times. CDR3 DNA: TGTGCCAGCAGATCAGAGTCTAACTATGGCTACACCTTC. This codes for CASRSESNYGYTF. This chain uses TRBV12-3 or TRBV12-4 with TRBJ1-2; D remains ambiguous. V lost 6 bases and J lost 0, with 8 bases in between. The CDR3 is made up of 13 amino acids.

The chain joins TRBV19 to TRBJ2-2; D might be TRBD2 (6 bases). Trimming took 1 base from V and 9 from J, leaving 18 bases between them. The CDR3 is 16 residues long. Germline CDR1 and CDR2: LNHDA and SQIVND (reference sequence). The CDR3 region has the DNA TGTGCCAGTAGTATAGGGCGCGGGACTCTCGCCTGGGAGCTGTTTTTT. This gives the protein CASSIGRGTLAWELFF.

The table lists this clonotype with many counts. This chain connects TRBV15 to TRBJ2-6; D call uncertain. Deletions cut 1 base from V and 4 bases from J, with 8 bases between. There are 15 residues in the CDR3. CDR1 LNHNV and CDR2 YYDKDF come from the germline V gene (reference sequence). The CDR3 spells CATSRGNTGANVLTF. As DNA, the CDR3 is TGTGCCACCAGCAGAGGAAACACCGGGGCCAACGTCCTGACTTTC. Looking up the rest from reference TRBV15 and TRBJ2-6 gives the full variable domain: DAMVIQNPRYQVTQFGKPVTLSCSQTLNHNVMYWYQQKSSQAPKLLFHYYDKDFNNEADTPDNFQSRRPNTSFCFLDIRSPGLGDTAMYLCATSRGNTGANVLTFGAGSRLTVL.

This clonotype has a count of ten or more. The V gene is TRBV27, the J gene TRBJ1-1, with D hard to call. V lost 2 bases to trimming and J lost 8 bases, with 3 bases between them. CDR1 MNHEY and CDR2 SMNVEV come from the germline V gene (reference sequence). The CDR3 covers 10 residues. The CDR3 spells CASSLTEAFF. The CDR3 bases are TGTGCCAGCAGTTTAACGGAAGCTTTCTTT.

This clonotype showed up many times. V gene TRBV7-2 combines with J gene TRBJ2-1; TRBD2 matches at 11 bases. Per the germline V gene, CDR1 is SGHTA and CDR2 is FQGNSA. The CDR3 totals 17 residues. V lost 4 bases and J lost 0; bases outside the gene matches: 5. CDR3 DNA: TGTGCCAGCAGCTCACAGGGACTAGCGGCCTCCTACAATGAGCAGTTCTTC. The encoded protein is CASSSQGLAASYNEQFF.

There are a few counts of this clonotype. V gene TRBV11-1 combines with J gene TRBJ1-4, with unresolved D. Germline V gene data show CDR1 as SGHAT and CDR2 as FQDESV (reference sequence). Trimming took off 3 bases at V and 3 bases at J, with 26 bases between the two ends. The CDR3 consists of 20 residues. CDR3 loop: CASSFISAFKGSEANEKLFF. As DNA, the CDR3 is TGTGCCAGCAGCTTTATTTCAGCCTTCAAGGGATCAGAGGCTAATGAAAAACTGTTTTTT.

In its sample, this clonotype was seen a few times. The rearrangement joins TRBV6-1 to TRBJ2-3; the D is unclear. V dropped 6 bases and J dropped 0 bases, with 7 bases sitting between them. CDR1 and CDR2 (germline): MNHNS, SASEGT. This CDR3 has 13 residues. The CDR3 nucleotides read TGTGCCAGCAGGCCACATAGCACAGATACGCAGTATTTT. It encodes CASRPHSTDTQYF.

The genes are TRBV5-4 and TRBJ1-2; TRBD1 matches at 7 bases. This CDR3 spans 15 amino acids. J lost 0 bases, V lost 3 bases, and 5 bases had no gene match. Germline loops: CDR1 SGHNT, CDR2 YYREEE (reference sequence). CDR3 DNA: TGTGCCAGCAGCTCAGGGGGACTAGCTAACTATGGCTACACCTTC. Residues: CASSSGGLANYGYTF.

A few counts support this clonotype. The genes are TRBV12-5 and TRBJ2-2; possible D gene TRBD1, 6 bases. The germline V and J ends were trimmed by 6 bases and 6 bases, with 8 bases remaining between them. Germline V gene lookup returns CDR1 LGHNT and CDR2 FRNRAP. This CDR3 contains 12 residues. The DNA of the CDR3 is TGTGCTAGTGGACAGGGACCCGGGGAGCTGTTTTTT. Translating gives CASGQGPGELFF.

This clonotype was counted between two and nine times. This chain connects TRBV7-2 to TRBJ2-3; 10 positions agree with TRBD1. V lost 5 bases and J lost 7; bases outside the gene matches: 6. CDR3 length: 14 amino acids. CDR1 and CDR2 from the germline V gene are SGHTA and FQGNSA. CDR3 nucleotide sequence: TGTGCCAGCAGCACGGACAGGGGGGGCCATACGCAGTATTTT. Translation: CASSTDRGGHTQYF.

This clonotype was counted a few times. V is TRBV5-5 and J is TRBJ1-1; D remains unclear. V was shortened by 4 bases and J by 6 bases, with 13 bases between the two germline ends. There are 13 residues in the CDR3. Germline CDR1 SGHKS, CDR2 YYEKEE (reference sequence). The CDR3 nucleotides are TGTGCCAGCAGCCCCGGATTTAGTCCTGAAGCTTTCTTT. Protein product: CASSPGFSPEAFF.

This clonotype was counted only a few times. The J gene is TRBJ2-1, the V gene TRBV5-6, with 11 bases aligning to TRBD2. The CDR3 loop spans 13 amino acids. V gave up 4 bases and J gave up 13 bases; unmatched junction bases: 7. Germline-derived CDR1 and CDR2 are SGHDT and YYEEEE. The CDR3 sequence is CASSVAGGLVQFF. In DNA, the CDR3 is TGTGCCAGCAGCGTAGCGGGGGGGCTGGTACAGTTCTTC.

The chain is built from TRBV6-2 or TRBV6-3 and TRBJ1-4, with D possibly matching TRBD1 (6 bases). V lost 0 bases and J lost 3, with 11 bases in between. Germline CDR1 reads MNHEY; CDR2 reads SVGEGT. This CDR3 is built from 16 residues. The CDR3, as DNA: TGTGCCAGCAGTTACTCGGACAGTCCGTCTAATGAAAAACTGTTTTTT. Protein sequence: CASSYSDSPSNEKLFF.

At least ten counts were recorded for this clonotype. The rearrangement links TRBV7-8 to TRBJ2-3; possibly TRBD2 for D (5 bases). Trimming cost V 1 base and J 5 bases, with 13 bases left between them. There are 15 residues in the CDR3. The germline gives CDR1 SGHVS, CDR2 FQNEAQ. The CDR3 DNA sequence: TGTGCCAGCAGCTTAGTAAGGGCGGGTCGAGATACGCAGTATTTT. Its protein product is CASSLVRAGRDTQYF.

This clonotype was observed a few times. The chain has TRBV6-1 and TRBJ2-3; TRBD2 is a possible D gene (6 bases). CDR1 is MNHNS and CDR2 is SASEGT in the germline V gene. With 3 bases removed from V and 2 bases from J, the gap between germline ends came to 9 bases. This CDR3 has 14 residues. CDR3 amino acids: CASSDRGYTDTQYF. The CDR3 DNA follows: TGTGCCAGCAGTGATCGGGGGTACACAGATACGCAGTATTTT.

At least ten counts were recorded for this clonotype. This chain links TRBV13 with TRBJ1-6, with no clear D. CDR3 size: 15 residues. V lost 0 bases and J 7 bases, leaving 10 bases between the germline ends. Germline loops: CDR1 PRHDT, CDR2 FYEKMQ (reference sequence). The CDR3 protein is CASSLGLTENSPLHF. The CDR3 DNA sequence: TGTGCCAGCAGCTTAGGCTTAACGGAAAATTCACCCCTCCACTTT.

This clonotype was observed at least ten times. The gene calls are TRBV4-2 and TRBJ1-5; a weak D match, TRBD1 (5 bases). The V end was cut by 0 bases, the J end by 6 bases, with 18 bases between. Germline V CDR1 and CDR2: LGHNA, YNFKEQ. The CDR3 has 17 amino acids. The DNA for the CDR3 is TGTGCCAGCAGCCAAGATGCTGGGGGGAGGCCAGCTCAGCCCCAGCATTTT. Protein: CASSQDAGGRPAQPQHF.

This clonotype showed up just a few times. J is TRBJ2-2 and V is TRBV20-1; 7 bases are a match to TRBD1. Per germline, CDR1 DFQATT and CDR2 SNEGSKA (reference sequence). The CDR3 has 16 residues. V trimming: 0 bases; J trimming: 4 bases; junction bases outside the gene matches: 8. This CDR3 is CSARDGWTGSTGELFF. Here the CDR3 DNA reads TGCAGTGCTAGAGATGGTTGGACAGGTTCCACCGGGGAGCTGTTTTTT.

The chain is built from TRBV7-2 and TRBJ2-7, with a tentative D call TRBD1 (5 bases). The CDR3 runs to 14 residues. Trimming cost V 1 base and J 3 bases, with 10 bases left between them. Germline CDR1 and CDR2: SGHTA and FQGNSA. DNA of the CDR3: TGTGCCAGCAGCTTAGGCCCGGACAACTACGAGCAGTACTTC. This sequence encodes CASSLGPDNYEQYF.